Listed here are 7 T cell receptor beta chains from one sample, sequenced in a study of T cells in Graves' hyperthyroidism and ophthalmopathy. TCR beta CDR3 region amplification was performed from RNA transcripts. The HTBI primer set served for first-round RT-PCR of the TCR CDR3. In TCRdb, the multiplex PCR reads were re-called with MiXCR into one record per CDR3 protein. Of fewer than 850,000 distinct CDR3 sequences listed, around a sixth are singletons. Sequencing input: blood. The receptors were gathered from a middle-aged man with Graves' hyperthyroidism.

V and J are TRBV12-3 or TRBV12-4 and TRBJ2-7, with TRBD1 matching over 8 bases. V trimming: 7 bases; J trimming: 1 base; junction bases outside the gene matches: 9. The CDR3 contains 15 residues. The CDR3 DNA reads TGTGCCAGCACCGCCCCCGGACAGGGTTCCTACGAGCAGTACTTC. This gives the protein CASTAPGQGSYEQYF.

V gene TRBV11-2 combines with J gene TRBJ2-7, with 11 bases identical to TRBD1. J gave up 5 bases and V 9 bases, and 9 bases lay outside the gene matches. The CDR3 is made up of 14 amino acids. Germline values: CDR1 SGHAT, CDR2 FQNNGV. The CDR3 bases are TGTGCCAGTAGTGCCCGGACAGGGGGCGACGAGCAGTACTTC. Amino acids: CASSARTGGDEQYF.

This chain links TRBV9 with TRBJ2-3, with 8 bases identical to TRBD2. Trimming at V came to 0 bases and at J to 2 bases, leaving 17 bases not matched to a gene. Per the germline V gene, CDR1 is SGDLS and CDR2 is YYNGEE. This CDR3 comprises 20 residues. The CDR3 nucleotides read TGTGCCAGCAGCGTAGGTAAGGCGGCGGGAGGTTTTGATGACACAGATACGCAGTATTTT. Translation: CASSVGKAAGGFDDTDTQYF.

In its sample, this clonotype was seen a few times. The rearrangement joins TRBV24-1 to TRBJ2-1; tentative D call: TRBD2 (5 bases). The CDR3 runs 16 residues. Trimming shortened V by 4 bases and J by 4 bases, and 16 bases separated the two germline ends. Looked up from germline, CDR1 is KGHDR and CDR2 is SFDVKD. CDR3 sequence: CATSDPDYSPYNEQFF. CDR3 nucleotide sequence: TGTGCCACCAGTGACCCCGACTACTCCCCGTACAATGAGCAGTTCTTC.

V and J are TRBV20-1 and TRBJ2-3, with TRBD2 matching 8 bases. The CDR3 length is 13 residues. Germline-derived CDR1 and CDR2 are DFQATT and SNEGSKA (reference sequence). V dropped 7 bases and J dropped 4; count of bases not matched to a gene: 7. CDR3 in amino acids: CSVPGLGPDTQYF. The CDR3 bases are TGCAGTGTGCCGGGACTAGGCCCAGATACGCAGTATTTT.

This clonotype came up a few times. V and J are TRBV4-3 and TRBJ2-1, with D perhaps matching TRBD1 or TRBD2 (5 bases each). Between the trimmed V and J ends, which lost 3 bases and 12 bases, there was a span of 24 bases. Germline V gene data show CDR1 as LGHNA and CDR2 as YSLEER. CDR3 length equals 16 residues. The CDR3 coding sequence is TGCGCCAGCAGCCAGGATGGAACATATCCCGGGACGGCGCAGTTCTTC. The encoded protein is CASSQDGTYPGTAQFF.

This chain joins TRBV7-3 and TRBJ2-3; D may be TRBD2 (5 bases). CDR1 SGHTA and CDR2 FQGTGA come from the germline V gene. V lost 5 bases to trimming and J lost 6 bases, with 12 bases between them. This CDR3 is 13 amino acids long. CDR3: CASSRGLSDTQYF. CDR3 coding DNA: TGTGCCAGCAGCCGCGGGTTATCCGATACGCAGTATTTT.